The clone carrying this TCR beta chain has a handful of counts. Its target is unknown. Samples each yielded at least 5 micrograms of total RNA. Sample-barcoded 5' priming and a J-beta primer mix drove a second PCR of about 7 to 11 cycles. Each sample provided no less than 2.5 million CDR3-containing paired-end reads. One entry per CDR3 protein, called by TCRdb with MiXCR from the 5' RACE reads. The profile shows some 1.7 million distinct CDR3 sequences, over 25% of them singletons. The V and J ends lost 7 bases and 5 bases, in that order; junction bases with no gene match: 8. Germline CDR1 reads DFQATT; CDR2 reads SNEGSKA (reference sequence). CDR3 length: 14 residues. These data are taken from a study of blood T cells in healthy people across ages. Study-level points and caveats: Measured against age, TCR beta diversity per million T cells decreased in a roughly linear manner. Not knowing donor CMV status may have confounded expanded clonotype changes.

This sequence was found in a woman aged 25 to 45 in good health. Sequencing input: blood. V usage is TRBV20-1 and J usage is TRBJ2-3; TRBD2 matches at 11 bases. CDR3 sequence reads: CSGGPTSGRDTQYF. The CDR3, as DNA: TGCAGTGGAGGACCCACTAGCGGGAGAGATACGCAGTATTTT.